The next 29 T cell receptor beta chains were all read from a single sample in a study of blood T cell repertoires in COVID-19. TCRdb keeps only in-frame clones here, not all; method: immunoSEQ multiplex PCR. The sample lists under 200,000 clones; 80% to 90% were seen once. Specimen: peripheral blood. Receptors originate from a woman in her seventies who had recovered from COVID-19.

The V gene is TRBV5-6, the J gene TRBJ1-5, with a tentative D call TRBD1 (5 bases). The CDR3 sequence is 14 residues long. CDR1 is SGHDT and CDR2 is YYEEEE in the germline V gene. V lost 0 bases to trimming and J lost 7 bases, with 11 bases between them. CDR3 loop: CASSLGGRGQPQHF. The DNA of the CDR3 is TGTGCCAGCAGCTTGGGGGGCCGAGGCCAGCCCCAGCATTTT.

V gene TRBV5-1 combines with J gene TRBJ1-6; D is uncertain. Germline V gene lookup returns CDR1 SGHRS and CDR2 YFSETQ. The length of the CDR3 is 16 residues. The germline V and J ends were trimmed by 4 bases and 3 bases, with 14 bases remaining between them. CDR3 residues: CASSQGSTYYNSPLHF. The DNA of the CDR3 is TGCGCCAGCAGCCAAGGGAGTACGTACTATAATTCACCCCTCCACTTT.

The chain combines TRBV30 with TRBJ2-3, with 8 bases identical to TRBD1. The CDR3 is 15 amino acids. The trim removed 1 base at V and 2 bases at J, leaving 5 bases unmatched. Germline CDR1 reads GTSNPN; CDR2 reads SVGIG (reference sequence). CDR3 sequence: CAWSGTGRNTDTQYF. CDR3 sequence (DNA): TGTGCCTGGAGTGGGACAGGGAGGAACACAGATACGCAGTATTTT.

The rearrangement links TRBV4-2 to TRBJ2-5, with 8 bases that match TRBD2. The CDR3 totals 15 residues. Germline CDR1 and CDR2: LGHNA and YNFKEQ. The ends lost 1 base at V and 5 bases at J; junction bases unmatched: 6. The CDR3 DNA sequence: TGTGCCAGCAGCCAAGCGGGAGGGCAGCGGGAGACCCAGTACTTC. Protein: CASSQAGGQRETQYF.

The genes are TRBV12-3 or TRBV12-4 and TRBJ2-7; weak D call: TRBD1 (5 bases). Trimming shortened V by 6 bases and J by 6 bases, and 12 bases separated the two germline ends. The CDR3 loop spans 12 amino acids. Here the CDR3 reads CASSHSRGEQYF. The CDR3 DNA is TGTGCCAGCAGCCACTCAAGGGGCGAGCAGTACTTC.

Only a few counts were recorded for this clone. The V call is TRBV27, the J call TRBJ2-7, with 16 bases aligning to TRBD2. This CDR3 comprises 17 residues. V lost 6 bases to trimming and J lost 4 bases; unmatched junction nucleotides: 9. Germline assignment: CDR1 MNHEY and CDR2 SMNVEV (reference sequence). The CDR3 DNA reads TGTGCCAGCAGACCTGGGACTAGCGGGAGGGCCAGGTACGAGCAGTACTTC. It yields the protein CASRPGTSGRARYEQYF.

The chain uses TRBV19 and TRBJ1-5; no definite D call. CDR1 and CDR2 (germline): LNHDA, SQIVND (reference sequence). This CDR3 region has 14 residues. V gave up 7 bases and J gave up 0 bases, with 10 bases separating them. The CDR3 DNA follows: TGTGCCAGTACCAGCGTATATAGCAATCAGCCCCAGCATTTT. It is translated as CASTSVYSNQPQHF.

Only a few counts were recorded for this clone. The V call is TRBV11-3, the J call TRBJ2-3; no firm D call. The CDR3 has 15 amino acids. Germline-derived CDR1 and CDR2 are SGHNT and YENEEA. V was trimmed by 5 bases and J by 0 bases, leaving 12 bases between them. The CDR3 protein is CASSPDHGSTDTQYF. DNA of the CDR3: TGTGCCAGCAGCCCTGACCACGGGAGCACAGATACGCAGTATTTT. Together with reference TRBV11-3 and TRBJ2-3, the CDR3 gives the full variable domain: EAGVVQSPRYKIIEKKQPVAFWCNPISGHNTLYWYLQNLGQGPELLIRYENEEAVDDSQLPKDRFSAERLKGVDSTLKIQPAELGDSAVYLCASSPDHGSTDTQYFGPGTRLTVL.

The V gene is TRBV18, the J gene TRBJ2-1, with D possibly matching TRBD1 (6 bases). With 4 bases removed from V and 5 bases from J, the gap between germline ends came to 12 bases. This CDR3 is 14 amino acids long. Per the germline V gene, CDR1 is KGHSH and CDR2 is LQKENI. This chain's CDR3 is CASSLRTDDNEQFF. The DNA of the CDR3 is TGTGCCAGCTCACTACGGACAGACGACAATGAGCAGTTCTTC.

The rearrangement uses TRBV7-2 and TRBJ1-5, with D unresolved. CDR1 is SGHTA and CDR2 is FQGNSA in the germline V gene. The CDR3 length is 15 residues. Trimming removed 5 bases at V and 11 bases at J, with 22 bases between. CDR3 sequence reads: CASSIAGRGSPAQHF. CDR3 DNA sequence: TGTGCCAGCAGCATCGCCGGACGGGGTTCTCCGGCCCAGCATTTT.

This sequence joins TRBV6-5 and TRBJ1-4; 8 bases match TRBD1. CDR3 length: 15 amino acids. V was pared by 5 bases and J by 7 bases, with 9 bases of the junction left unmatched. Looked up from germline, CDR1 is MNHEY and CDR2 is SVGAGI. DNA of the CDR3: TGTGCCAGCAGTCTGATCGACAGGGGTCGTGAAAAACTGTTTTTT. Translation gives CASSLIDRGREKLFF.

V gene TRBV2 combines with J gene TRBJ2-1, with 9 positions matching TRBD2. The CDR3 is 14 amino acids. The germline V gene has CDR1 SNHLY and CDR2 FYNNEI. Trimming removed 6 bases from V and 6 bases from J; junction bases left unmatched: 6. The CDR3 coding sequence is TGTGCCAGCAGCGTTGCGGGGGGGGGCAATGAGCAGTTCTTC. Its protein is CASSVAGGGNEQFF.

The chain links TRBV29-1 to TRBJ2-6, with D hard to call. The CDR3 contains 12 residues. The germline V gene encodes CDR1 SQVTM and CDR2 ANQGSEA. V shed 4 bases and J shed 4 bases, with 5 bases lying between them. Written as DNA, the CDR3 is TGCAGCGTTGGGGCCGGGGCCAACGTCCTGACTTTC. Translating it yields CSVGAGANVLTF.

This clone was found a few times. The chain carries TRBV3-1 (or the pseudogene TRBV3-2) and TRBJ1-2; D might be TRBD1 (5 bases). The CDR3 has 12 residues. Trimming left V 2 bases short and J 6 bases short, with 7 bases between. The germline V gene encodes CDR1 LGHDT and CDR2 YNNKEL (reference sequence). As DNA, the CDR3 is TGTGCCAGCAGCCAATGGGGGGATGGCTACACCTTC. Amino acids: CASSQWGDGYTF.

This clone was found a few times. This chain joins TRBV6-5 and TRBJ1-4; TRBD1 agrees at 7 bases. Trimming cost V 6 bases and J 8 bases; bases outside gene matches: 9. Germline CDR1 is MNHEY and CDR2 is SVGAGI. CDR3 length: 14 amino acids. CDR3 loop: CASSRTGRGEKLFF. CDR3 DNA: TGTGCCAGCAGCCGGACAGGTCGGGGAGAAAAACTGTTTTTT.

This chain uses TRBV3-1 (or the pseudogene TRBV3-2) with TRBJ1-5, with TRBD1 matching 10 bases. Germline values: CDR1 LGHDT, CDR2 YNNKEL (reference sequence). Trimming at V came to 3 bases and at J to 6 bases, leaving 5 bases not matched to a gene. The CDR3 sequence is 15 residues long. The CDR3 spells CASSQGQGIGQPQHF. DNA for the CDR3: TGTGCCAGCAGCCAGGGACAGGGGATCGGTCAGCCCCAGCATTTT.

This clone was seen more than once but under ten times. The chain's CDR3 is CASSLGQAPWGYTF. In nucleotides, the CDR3 is TGTGCCAGCAGTTTAGGGCAGGCCCCATGGGGCTACACCTTC. The chain has TRBV28 and TRBJ1-2; D remains ambiguous. Deletions cut 2 bases from V and 8 bases from J, with 15 bases between. Germline CDR1 and CDR2: MDHEN and SYDVKM. This CDR3 spans 14 amino acids.

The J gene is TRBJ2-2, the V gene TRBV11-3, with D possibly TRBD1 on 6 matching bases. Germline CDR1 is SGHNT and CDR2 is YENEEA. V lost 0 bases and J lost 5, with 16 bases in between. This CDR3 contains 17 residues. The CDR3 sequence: CASSLDWTGGVTGELFF. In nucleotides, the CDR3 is TGTGCCAGCAGCTTAGATTGGACTGGGGGCGTTACCGGGGAGCTGTTTTTT.

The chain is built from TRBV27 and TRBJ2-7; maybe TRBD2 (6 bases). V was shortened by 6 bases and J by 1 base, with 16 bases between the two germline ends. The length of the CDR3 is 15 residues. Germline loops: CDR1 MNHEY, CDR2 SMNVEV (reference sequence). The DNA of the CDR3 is TGTGCCAGCAGGTTTGGCCTAGCGCCTTCCTACGAGCAGTACTTC. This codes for CASRFGLAPSYEQYF.

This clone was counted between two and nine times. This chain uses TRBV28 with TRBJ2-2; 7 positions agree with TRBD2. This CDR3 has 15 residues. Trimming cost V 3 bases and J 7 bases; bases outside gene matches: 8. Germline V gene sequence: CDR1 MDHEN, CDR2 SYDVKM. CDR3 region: CASSFDGGSLGELFF. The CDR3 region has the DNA TGTGCCAGCAGTTTTGATGGCGGGAGCCTCGGGGAGCTGTTTTTT. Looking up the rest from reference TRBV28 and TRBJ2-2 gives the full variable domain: DVKVTQSSRYLVKRTGEKVFLECVQDMDHENMFWYRQDPGLGLRLIYFSYDVKMKEKGDIPEGYSVSREKKERFSLILESASTNQTSMYLCASSFDGGSLGELFFGEGSRLTVL.

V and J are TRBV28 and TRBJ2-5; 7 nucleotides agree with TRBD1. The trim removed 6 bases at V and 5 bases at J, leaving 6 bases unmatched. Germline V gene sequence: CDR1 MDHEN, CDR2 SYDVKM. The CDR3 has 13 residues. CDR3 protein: CASRTGLWETQYF. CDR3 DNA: TGTGCCAGCAGGACAGGGCTATGGGAGACCCAGTACTTC.

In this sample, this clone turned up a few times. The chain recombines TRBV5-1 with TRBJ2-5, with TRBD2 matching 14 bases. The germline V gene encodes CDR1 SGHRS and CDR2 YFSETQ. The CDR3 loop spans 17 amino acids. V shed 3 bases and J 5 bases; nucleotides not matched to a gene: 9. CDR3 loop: CASSWTGTSGSGETQYF. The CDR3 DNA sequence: TGCGCCAGCAGCTGGACGGGGACTAGCGGGAGTGGGGAGACCCAGTACTTC.

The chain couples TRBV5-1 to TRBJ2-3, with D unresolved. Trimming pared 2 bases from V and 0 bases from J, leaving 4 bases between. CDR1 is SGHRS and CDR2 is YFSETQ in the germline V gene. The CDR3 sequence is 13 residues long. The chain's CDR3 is CASSFLSTDTQYF. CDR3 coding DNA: TGCGCCAGCAGCTTCCTGAGCACAGATACGCAGTATTTT.

CDR3 in DNA: TGTGCCAGCAGTTACCGGGACAGGGCCTCCTACGGTACGCAGTATTTT. This translates into CASSYRDRASYGTQYF. The rearrangement joins TRBV6-5 to TRBJ2-3; the match to TRBD1 covers 9 bases. Trimming took 2 bases from V and 8 from J; bases not matched to a gene: 11. The CDR3 length is 16 residues. Germline CDR1 is MNHEY and CDR2 is SVGAGI.

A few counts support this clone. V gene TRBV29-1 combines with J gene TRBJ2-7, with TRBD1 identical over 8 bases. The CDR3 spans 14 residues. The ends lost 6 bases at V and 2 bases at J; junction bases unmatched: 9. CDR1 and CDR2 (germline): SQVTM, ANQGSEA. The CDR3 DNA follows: TGCAGCGTACCCCGGACAGGGTCCACCTACGAGCAGTACTTC. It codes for CSVPRTGSTYEQYF.

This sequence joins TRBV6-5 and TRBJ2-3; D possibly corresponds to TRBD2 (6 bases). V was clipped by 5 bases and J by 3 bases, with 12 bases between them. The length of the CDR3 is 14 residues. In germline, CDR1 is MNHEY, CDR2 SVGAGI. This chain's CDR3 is CASSRLEVTDTQYF. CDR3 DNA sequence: TGTGCCAGCAGTCGACTAGAAGTTACAGATACGCAGTATTTT.

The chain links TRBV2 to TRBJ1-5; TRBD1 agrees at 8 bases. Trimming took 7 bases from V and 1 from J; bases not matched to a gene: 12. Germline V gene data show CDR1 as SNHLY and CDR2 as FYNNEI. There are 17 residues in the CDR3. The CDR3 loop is CASTEASGDRSNQPQHF. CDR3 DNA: TGTGCCAGCACCGAAGCCTCCGGGGACAGGAGCAATCAGCCCCAGCATTTT.

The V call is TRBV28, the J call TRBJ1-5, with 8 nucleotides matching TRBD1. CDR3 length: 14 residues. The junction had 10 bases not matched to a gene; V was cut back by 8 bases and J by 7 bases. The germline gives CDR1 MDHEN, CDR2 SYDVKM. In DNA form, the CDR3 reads TGTGCCAGCCAGGACAGGGCACGGGGGCAGCCCCAGCATTTT. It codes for CASQDRARGQPQHF.

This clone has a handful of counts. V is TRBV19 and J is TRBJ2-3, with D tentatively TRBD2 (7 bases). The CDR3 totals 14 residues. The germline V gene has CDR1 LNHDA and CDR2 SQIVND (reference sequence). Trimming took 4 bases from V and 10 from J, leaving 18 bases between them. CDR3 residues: CASSSGGGLIAQYF. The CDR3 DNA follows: TGTGCCAGTAGTAGCGGCGGGGGCCTAATAGCGCAGTATTTT.